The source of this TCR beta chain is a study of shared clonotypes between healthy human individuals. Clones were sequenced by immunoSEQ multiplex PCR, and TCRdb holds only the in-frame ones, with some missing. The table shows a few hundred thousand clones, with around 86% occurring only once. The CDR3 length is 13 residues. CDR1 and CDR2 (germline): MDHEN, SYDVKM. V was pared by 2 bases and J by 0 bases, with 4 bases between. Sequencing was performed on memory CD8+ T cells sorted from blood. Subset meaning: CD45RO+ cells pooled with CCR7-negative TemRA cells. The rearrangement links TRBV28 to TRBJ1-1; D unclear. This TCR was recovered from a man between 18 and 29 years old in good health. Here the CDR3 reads CASSLPMNTEAFF. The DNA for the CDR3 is TGTGCCAGCAGTTTACCTATGAACACTGAAGCTTTCTTT.